This T cell receptor beta chain was documented in a study of T-cell memory formation after mild COVID-19. The CDR3 is 14 amino acids. V was trimmed by 6 bases and J by 3 bases, leaving 18 bases between them. CDR1 is SQVTM and CDR2 is ANQGSEA in the germline V gene. Study findings and constraints: CD4/CD8 balance characterized clones contracting day 15 to 85, and CD4+ skew characterized later expanders. There was no confirmation that second-wave clones peaking on day 37 were SARS-CoV-2 specific. For contracting clones, CD4+ ones sat mainly in CM and EM, CD8+ in EMRA. Several responding clones turned up in pre-infection memory, indicating that cross-reactive memory may have taken part.

To note about this clonotype: No antigen is known for it.

MiXCR, run by TCRdb on the 5' RACE reads, gives a single entry per CDR3 protein. The sample lists around 450,000 distinct CDR3 sequences, roughly a quarter occurring once. The sequence came from an adult woman who had mild COVID-19 (a few samples of this study predate the infection). Cell type and time point are not known. The rearrangement links TRBV29-1 to TRBJ2-7; possible D gene TRBD2, 6 bases. Sequencing used PBMCs or a T cell subset sorted from them (not recorded which). The CDR3 loop reads CSVTPRDGGYEQYF. CDR3 in DNA: TGCAGCGTCACACCCCGGGACGGGGGCTACGAGCAGTACTTC.